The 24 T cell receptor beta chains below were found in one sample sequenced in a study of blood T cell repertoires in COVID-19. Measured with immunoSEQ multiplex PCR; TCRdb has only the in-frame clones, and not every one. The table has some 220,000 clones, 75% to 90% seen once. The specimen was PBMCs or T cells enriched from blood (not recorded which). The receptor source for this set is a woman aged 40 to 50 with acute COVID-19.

CDR3 sequence: CASSIWTGMSYNEQFF. The CDR3 bases are TGTGCCAGTAGTATTTGGACAGGGATGAGCTACAATGAGCAGTTCTTC. The J gene is TRBJ2-1, the V gene TRBV19, with 8 bases aligning to TRBD1. The CDR3 sequence is 16 residues long. Germline V CDR1 and CDR2: LNHDA, SQIVND (reference sequence). With V trimmed by 3 bases and J by 3 bases, 7 bases remained unmatched.

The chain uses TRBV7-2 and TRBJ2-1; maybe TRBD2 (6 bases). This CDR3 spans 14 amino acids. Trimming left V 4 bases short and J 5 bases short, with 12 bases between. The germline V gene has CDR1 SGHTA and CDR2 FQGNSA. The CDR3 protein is CASSYRTNNNEQFF. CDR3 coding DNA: TGTGCCAGCAGCTATCGGACTAACAACAATGAGCAGTTCTTC.

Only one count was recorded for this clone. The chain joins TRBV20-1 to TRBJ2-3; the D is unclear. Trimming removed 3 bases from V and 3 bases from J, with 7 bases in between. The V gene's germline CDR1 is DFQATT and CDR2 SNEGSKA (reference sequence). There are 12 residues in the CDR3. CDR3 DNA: TGCAGTGCTAGTCCAATTACAGATACGCAGTATTTT. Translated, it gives CSASPITDTQYF.

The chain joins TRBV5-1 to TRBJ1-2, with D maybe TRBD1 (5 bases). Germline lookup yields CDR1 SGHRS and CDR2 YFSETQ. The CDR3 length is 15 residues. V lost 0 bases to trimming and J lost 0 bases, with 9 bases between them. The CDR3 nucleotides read TGCGCCAGCAGCTTGGCAGCAGGGTCTAACTATGGCTACACCTTC. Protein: CASSLAAGSNYGYTF. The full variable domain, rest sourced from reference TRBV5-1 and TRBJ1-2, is KAGVTQTPRYLIKTRGQQVTLSCSPISGHRSVSWYQQTPGQGLQFLFEYFSETQRNKGNFPGRFSGRQFSNSRSEMNVSTLELGDSALYLCASSLAAGSNYGYTFGSGTRLTVV.

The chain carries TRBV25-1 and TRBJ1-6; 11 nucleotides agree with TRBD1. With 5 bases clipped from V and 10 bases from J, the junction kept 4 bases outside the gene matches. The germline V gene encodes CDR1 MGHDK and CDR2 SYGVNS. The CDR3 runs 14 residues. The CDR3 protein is CASSPGQGDSPLHF. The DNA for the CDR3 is TGTGCCAGCAGTCCGGGACAGGGGGACTCACCCCTCCACTTT.

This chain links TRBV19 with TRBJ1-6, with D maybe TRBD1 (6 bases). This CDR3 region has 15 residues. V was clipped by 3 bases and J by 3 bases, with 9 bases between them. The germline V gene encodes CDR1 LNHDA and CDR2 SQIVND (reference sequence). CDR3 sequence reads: CASSINRVYNSPLHF. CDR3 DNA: TGTGCCAGTAGTATCAACAGGGTCTATAATTCACCCCTCCACTTT.

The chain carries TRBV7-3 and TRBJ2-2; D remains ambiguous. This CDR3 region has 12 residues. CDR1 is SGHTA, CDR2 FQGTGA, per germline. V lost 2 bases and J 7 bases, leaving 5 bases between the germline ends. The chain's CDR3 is CASSLFGGELFF. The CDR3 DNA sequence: TGTGCCAGCAGCTTATTCGGCGGGGAGCTGTTTTTT.

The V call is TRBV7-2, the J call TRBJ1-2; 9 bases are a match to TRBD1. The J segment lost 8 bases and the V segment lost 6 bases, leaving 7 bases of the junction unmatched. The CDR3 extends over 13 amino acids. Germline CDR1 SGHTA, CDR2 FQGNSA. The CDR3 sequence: CASSLQGARGYTF. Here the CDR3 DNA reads TGTGCCAGCAGTTTACAGGGGGCCAGGGGCTACACCTTC.

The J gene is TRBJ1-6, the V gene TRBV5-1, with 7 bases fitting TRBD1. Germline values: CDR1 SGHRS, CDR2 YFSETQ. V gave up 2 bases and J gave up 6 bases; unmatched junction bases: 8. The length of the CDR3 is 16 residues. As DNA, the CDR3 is TGCGCCAGCAGCTTCGACCGACAGGGAGGTAATTCACCCCTCCACTTT. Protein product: CASSFDRQGGNSPLHF.

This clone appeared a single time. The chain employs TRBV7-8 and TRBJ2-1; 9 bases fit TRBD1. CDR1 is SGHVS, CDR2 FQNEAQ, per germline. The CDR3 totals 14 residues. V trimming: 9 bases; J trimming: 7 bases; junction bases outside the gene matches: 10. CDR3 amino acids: CASRRDRVGNEQFF. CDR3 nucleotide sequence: TGTGCCAGTCGAAGGGACAGGGTGGGAAATGAGCAGTTCTTC.

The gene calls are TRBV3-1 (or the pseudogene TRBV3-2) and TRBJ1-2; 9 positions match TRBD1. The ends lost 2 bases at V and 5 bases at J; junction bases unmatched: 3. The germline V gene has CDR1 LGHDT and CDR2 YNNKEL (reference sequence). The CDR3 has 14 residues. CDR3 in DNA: TGTGCCAGCAGCCAACCCGGGACAGGGTATGGCTACACCTTC. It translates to CASSQPGTGYGYTF.

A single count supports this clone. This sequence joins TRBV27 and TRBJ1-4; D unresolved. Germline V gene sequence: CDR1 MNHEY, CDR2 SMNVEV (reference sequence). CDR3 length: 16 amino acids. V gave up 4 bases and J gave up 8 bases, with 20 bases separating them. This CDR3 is CASSSSSPGDGEKLFF. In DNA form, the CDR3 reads TGTGCCAGCAGTTCATCCTCCCCCGGGGATGGAGAAAAACTGTTTTTT.

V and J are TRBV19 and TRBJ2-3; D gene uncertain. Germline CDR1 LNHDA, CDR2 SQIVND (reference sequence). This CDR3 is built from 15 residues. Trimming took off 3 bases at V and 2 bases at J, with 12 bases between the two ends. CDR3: CASSITGFYTDTQYF. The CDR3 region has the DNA TGTGCCAGTAGTATTACCGGTTTTTACACAGATACGCAGTATTTT.

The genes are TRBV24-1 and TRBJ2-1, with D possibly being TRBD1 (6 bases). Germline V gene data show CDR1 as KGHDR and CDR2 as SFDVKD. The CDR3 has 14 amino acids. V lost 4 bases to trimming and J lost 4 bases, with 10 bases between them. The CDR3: CATSEDSRYNEQFF. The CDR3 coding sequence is TGTGCCACCAGTGAGGACAGTCGATACAATGAGCAGTTCTTC.

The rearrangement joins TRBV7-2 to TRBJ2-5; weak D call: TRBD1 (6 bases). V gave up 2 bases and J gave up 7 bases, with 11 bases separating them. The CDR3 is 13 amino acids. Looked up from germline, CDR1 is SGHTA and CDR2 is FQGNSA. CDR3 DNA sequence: TGTGCCAGCAGCTTAACAGGGATGGCGACCCAGTACTTC. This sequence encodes CASSLTGMATQYF.

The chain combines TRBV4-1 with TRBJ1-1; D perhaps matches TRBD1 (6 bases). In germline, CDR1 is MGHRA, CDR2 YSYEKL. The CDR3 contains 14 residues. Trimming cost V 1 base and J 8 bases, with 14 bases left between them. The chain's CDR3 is CASSQGPGVIEAFF. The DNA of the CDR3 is TGCGCCAGCAGCCAAGGTCCAGGGGTTATCGAAGCTTTCTTT.

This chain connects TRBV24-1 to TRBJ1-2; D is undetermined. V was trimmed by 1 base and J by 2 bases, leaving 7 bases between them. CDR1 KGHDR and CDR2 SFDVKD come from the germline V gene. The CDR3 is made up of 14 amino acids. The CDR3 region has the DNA TGTGCCACCAGTGATTTAAGTCAGAACTATGGCTACACCTTC. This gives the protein CATSDLSQNYGYTF.

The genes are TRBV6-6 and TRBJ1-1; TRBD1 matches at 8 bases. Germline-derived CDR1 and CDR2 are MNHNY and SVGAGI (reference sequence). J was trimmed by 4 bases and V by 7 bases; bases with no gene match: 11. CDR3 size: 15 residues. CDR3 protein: CASILAGGKGTEAFF. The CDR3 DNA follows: TGTGCCAGCATCCTTGCAGGGGGCAAGGGCACTGAAGCTTTCTTT.

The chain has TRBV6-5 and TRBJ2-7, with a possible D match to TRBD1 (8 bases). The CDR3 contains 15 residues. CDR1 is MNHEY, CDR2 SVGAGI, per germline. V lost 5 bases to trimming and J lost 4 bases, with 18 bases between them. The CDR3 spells CASSPAYRGGYEQYV. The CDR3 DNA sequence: TGTGCCAGCAGTCCAGCATACAGGGGGGGATACGAGCAGTACGTC.

CDR3 region: CASSLERNTGELFF. The CDR3 DNA reads as TGTGCCAGCAGCTTAGAGAGGAACACCGGGGAGCTGTTTTTT. The chain joins TRBV11-2 to TRBJ2-2; no firm D call. Germline-derived CDR1 and CDR2 are SGHAT and FQNNGV. Deletions cut 0 bases from V and 1 base from J, with 3 bases between. The CDR3 spans 14 residues.

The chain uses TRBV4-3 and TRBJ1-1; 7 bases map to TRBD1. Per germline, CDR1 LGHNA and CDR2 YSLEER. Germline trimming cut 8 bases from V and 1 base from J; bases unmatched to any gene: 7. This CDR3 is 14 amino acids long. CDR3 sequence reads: CASGWDRGNTEAFF. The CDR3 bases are TGCGCCAGCGGATGGGACAGAGGGAACACTGAAGCTTTCTTT.

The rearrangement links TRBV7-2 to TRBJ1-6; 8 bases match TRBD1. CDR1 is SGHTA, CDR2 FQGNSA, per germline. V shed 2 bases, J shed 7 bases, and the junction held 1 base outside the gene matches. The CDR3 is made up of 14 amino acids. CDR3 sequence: CASSLRDRNSPLHF. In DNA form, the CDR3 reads TGTGCCAGCAGCTTACGGGACAGGAATTCACCCCTCCACTTT.

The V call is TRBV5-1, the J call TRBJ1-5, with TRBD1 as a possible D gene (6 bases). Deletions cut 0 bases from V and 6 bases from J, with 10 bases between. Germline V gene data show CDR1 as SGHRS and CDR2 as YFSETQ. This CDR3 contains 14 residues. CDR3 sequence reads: CASSLAGGPQPQHF. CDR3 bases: TGCGCCAGCAGCTTGGCCGGGGGGCCTCAGCCCCAGCATTTT.

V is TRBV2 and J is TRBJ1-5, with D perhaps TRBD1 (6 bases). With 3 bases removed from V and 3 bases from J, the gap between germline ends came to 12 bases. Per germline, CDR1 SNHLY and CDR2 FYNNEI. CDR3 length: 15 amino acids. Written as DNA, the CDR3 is TGTGCCAGCAGTGAGGACGGACAGATCAATCAGCCCCAGCATTTT. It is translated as CASSEDGQINQPQHF.